This TCR beta chain was sequenced for a study of T cells in Graves' hyperthyroidism and ophthalmopathy. Study summary: Pretreatment peripheral blood was obtained at initial diagnosis. Study results and caveats: A model built on 13 V-J features separated ophthalmopathy from stable hyperthyroidism.

A remark on this clonotype: What it recognizes is unknown.

Template material for amplifying TCR beta CDR3 regions consisted of RNA transcripts. TCR CDR3 regions were first amplified by RT-PCR with HTBI primers. TCRdb re-derived calls from the multiplex PCR reads in MiXCR, one entry per CDR3 protein. The table has about 52,000 distinct CDR3 sequences, roughly 50% seen once. Germline-derived CDR1 and CDR2 are SNHLY and FYNNEI. The CDR3 is 9 amino acids. Deletions cut 5 bases from V and 11 bases from J, with 6 bases between. This clonotype was obtained from a woman aged 50 to 60 with Graves' ophthalmopathy. Sequenced sample: blood. The chain uses TRBV2 and TRBJ1-1; D remains unclear. CDR3 in DNA: TGTGCCAGCAGTAAACAGGCTTTCTTT. Its protein product is CASSKQAFF.